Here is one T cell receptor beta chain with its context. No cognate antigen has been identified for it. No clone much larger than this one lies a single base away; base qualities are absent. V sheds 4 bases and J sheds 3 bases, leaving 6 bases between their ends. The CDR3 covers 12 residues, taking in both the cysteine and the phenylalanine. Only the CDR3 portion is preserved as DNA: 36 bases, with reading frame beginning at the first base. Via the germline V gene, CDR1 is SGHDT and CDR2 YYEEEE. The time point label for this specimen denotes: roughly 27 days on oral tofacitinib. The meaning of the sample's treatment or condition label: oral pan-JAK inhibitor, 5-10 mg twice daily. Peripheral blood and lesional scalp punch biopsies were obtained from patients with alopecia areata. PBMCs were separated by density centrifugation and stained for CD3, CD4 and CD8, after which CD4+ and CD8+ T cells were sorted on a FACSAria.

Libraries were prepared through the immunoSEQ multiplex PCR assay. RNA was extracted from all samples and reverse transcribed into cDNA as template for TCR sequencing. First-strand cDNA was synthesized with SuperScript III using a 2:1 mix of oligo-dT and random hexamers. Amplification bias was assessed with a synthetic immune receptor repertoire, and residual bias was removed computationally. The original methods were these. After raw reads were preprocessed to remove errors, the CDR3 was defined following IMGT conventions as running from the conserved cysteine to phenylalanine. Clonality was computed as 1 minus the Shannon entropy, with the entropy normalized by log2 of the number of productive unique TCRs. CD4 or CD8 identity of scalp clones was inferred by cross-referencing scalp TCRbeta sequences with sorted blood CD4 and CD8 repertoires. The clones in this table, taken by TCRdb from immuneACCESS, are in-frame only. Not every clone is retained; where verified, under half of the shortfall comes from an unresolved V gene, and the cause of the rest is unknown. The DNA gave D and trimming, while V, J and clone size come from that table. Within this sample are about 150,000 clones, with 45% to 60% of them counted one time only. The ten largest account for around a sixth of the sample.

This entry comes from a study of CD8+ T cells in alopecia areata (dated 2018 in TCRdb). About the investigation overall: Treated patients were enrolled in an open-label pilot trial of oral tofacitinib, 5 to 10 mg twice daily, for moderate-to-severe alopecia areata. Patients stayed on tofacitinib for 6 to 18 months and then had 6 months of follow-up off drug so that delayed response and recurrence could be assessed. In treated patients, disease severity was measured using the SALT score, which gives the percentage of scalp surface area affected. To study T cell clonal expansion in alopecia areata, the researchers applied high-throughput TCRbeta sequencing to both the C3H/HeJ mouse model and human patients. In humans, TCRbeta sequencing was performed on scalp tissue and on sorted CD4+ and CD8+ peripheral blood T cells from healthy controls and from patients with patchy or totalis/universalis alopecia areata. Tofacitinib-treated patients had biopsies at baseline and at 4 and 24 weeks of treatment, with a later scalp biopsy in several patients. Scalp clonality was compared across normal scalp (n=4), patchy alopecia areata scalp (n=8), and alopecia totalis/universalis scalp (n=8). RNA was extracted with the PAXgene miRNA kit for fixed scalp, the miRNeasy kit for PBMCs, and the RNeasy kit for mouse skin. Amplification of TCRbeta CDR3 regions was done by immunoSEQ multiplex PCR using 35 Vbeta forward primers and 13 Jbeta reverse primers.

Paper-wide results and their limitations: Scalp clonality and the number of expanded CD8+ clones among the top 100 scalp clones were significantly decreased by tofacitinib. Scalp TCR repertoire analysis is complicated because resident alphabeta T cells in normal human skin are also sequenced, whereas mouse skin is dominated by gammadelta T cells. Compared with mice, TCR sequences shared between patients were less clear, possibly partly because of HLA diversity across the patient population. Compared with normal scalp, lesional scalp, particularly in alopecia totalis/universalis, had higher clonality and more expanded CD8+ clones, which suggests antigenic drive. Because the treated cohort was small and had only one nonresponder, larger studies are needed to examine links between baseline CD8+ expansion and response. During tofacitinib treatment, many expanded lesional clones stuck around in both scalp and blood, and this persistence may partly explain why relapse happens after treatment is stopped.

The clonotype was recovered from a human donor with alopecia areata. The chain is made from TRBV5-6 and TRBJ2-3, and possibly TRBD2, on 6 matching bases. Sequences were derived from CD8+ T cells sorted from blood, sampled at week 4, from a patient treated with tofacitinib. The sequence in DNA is TGTGCCAGCAGCGGAGGGACAGATACGCAGTATTTT. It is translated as CASSGGTDTQYF.